This TCR beta chain was sequenced during a study of cytomegalovirus exposure and HLA in healthy donors (dated by TCRdb to 2015 to 2018). A note on the overall study: In an earlier analysis of roughly 500 of the donors, about 270 Gb of sequence data and roughly 100 million unique TCR beta sequences from 180 million or so T cells were reported. About 300 gigabases of sequencing data and some 85 million unique TCR sequences were included in an early release covering about 700 HLA-typed donors. The genetic ancestry cluster associated with self-reported Caucasian donors included 81% of the roughly 400 genotyped donors. The study was designed to test whether signatures of past pathogen exposure could be identified by cataloging public T cell receptors. The study profiled the T cell repertoires of under 850 subjects by immunosequencing and related them to cytomegalovirus serostatus. In addition to the first cohort of 650 to 750 subjects, a separate validation cohort of over 90 different subjects was used. High-throughput TCR immunosequencing, statistical association of individual TCRs with disease status, and machine learning were combined to predict cytomegalovirus infection status. A later analysis re-examined previously published TCR beta repertoires from several hundred donors and added high-resolution HLA genotyping to investigate patterns of TCR occurrence. In the later analysis, no new phenotypic data were used to find candidate immune exposures; instead, reliance was placed on TCR beta sequences and their occurrence across donors. In an earlier analysis of 550 to 700 of the donors, high-throughput TCR beta sequencing was used to judge whether each TCR beta V gene segment behaved as functional or pseudogenic. Donor age, sex, ethnicity and CMV serostatus were compiled together with the repertoire data. In a later genetic analysis, genome-wide SNP genotypes for about 60% of the 666 donors were used, and that subset was treated as a discovery cohort. Every repertoire in the discovery cohort had been generated on one and the same sequencing platform. Class I and class II HLA loci were covered by the typing at four-digit resolution. The number of donors typed differed by locus, with roughly 629-640 for A, B, C, DRB1 and DQB1, about 500 for DQA1, approximately 580 for DPA1, and under 490 for DPB1. Roughly five DR-DQ haplotypes were handled as single units for association and clustering, since linkage in the cohort was strong. Across approximately 400 genotyped donors of the cohort, an average of 235,054 unique TCR beta nucleotide sequences per donor were sequenced, and roughly 17% of those sequences were non-productive. The study at large found these results: Across donors, most TCR sequences were observed very rarely, whereas some public TCRs were present in many individuals. Because the 87-base-pair reads could not distinguish some IMGT-functional V segments, including TRBV6-2 and TRBV6-3, those segments were excluded. The study gave a list of around 170 TCR beta chains associated with cytomegalovirus. The classifier was reported to diagnose cytomegalovirus status with high specificity and sensitivity in both the original and validation cohorts. A cluster of highly shared sequence variants was judged likely to be a technical artifact of the sequencing pipeline. In vitro tests confirmed that three of the cytomegalovirus-associated TCR beta chains recognize cytomegalovirus antigens. Only TCR beta chains were sequenced in this cohort, and the absence of alpha or paired-chain data limited detectable features. CMV serostatus was the only immune exposure information available for the cohort. Linkage disequilibrium might explain the correlated functional status among segregating V segments, but an unknown experimental factor could not be excluded. A further reported finding was that TCR beta sequences accurately predicted the HLA-A and HLA-B alleles for most subjects in the first cohort. A later genetic analysis associated a missense DCLRE1C variant with V-gene and J-gene trimming of TCR beta chains, and an independent cohort replicated the association. In a later analysis, most CMV-associated TCR beta chains were found to appear HLA-restricted, with HLA associations seemingly driven largely by CMV exposure. The authors suggested that the approach could potentially be generalized to other disease states and immunological phenotypes. Compared with equally common non-associated chains, HLA-associated TCR beta chains in a later analysis were more clonally expanded and had lower generation probabilities. In a later analysis, several top co-occurrence clusters were reported to appear linked to parvovirus B19, influenza, CMV and Epstein-Barr virus. When HLA alleles, especially DR and DQ, strongly co-occurred, attributing TCR associations to individual alleles was difficult. Because HLA typing was unavailable for some donors at each locus, only the typed subset was used in association tests. The presence/absence analyses assumed that sequencing depth was roughly uniform across donors, and that assumption may not be true. In an earlier analysis of about 600 of the donors, most TCR beta V segments appeared in productive rearrangements about 87% or about 30% of the time, broadly matching IMGT annotations. A later analysis associated roughly 17,000 TCR beta sequences with specific HLA alleles at a false discovery rate of 0.05. Seventeen rarely observed V segments, including chromosome 9 orphons, were excluded from the earlier analysis of approximately 600 of the donors because counts were too low. In a later analysis, the rate of TCR association differed among HLA loci, with DRB1 alleles having the most associated TCRs and HLA-C alleles having the fewest. According to a later genetic analysis, donors in an Asian-associated ancestry cluster had fewer N-insertions in productive TCRs than the roughly 670-donor mean.

Per the germline V gene, SGHDT is the CDR1 and YYEEEE is the CDR2. Trimming removed 3 bases from V and 0 bases from J, leaving 19 bases between the germline ends. The CDR3 numbers 18 residues from cysteine through phenylalanine. The only DNA kept is the CDR3, 54 bases in frame from the first base. Libraries were made using the immunoSEQ multiplex PCR assay. For the multiplex PCR, a mixture combining 60 forward primers for TCR Vbeta segments and 13 reverse primers for TCR Jbeta segments was used. The CDR3 region of rearranged TCR beta genes was amplified from genomic DNA by a multiplex PCR assay. The Illumina HiSeq System was used to sequence the amplified TCR beta libraries as 87-base-pair reads. Turning to the authors' computational methods: A later analysis counted about 80 million unique TCR beta chains across the 600 to 850 repertoires, and some 11 million of these chains were shared by at least two donors. Raw reads were error-corrected and collapsed into unique sequences by a nearest-neighbor algorithm in which closely related sequences were merged to remove PCR and sequencing errors. Alignment of CDR3 sequences to IMGT reference sequences was used to assign V, D and J gene segments. For a sequence to be retained, a match of at least six nucleotides to both a V gene segment and a J gene segment was required. Rearrangements were called productive when the CDR3 lacked stop codons and stayed in frame with V and J; all others were non-productive. CDR3 was defined according to IMGT convention as the region running from the second conserved V-encoded cysteine to the conserved J-encoded phenylalanine. The earlier analysis of about 640 of the donors excluded any sequence lacking an unambiguous match to a single V gene segment. An earlier analysis of several hundred of the donors called V segments functional above 56.7% productive rearrangements and segregating when the between-donor standard deviation exceeded 5%. A statistical classification framework was built to diagnose cytomegalovirus status from the catalog of TCR beta chain sequences. A later analysis assigned V and J genes by comparing TCR nucleotide sequences with IMGT/GENE-DB human TR gene sequences. In a later analysis, CDR3 sequences and most-parsimonious VDJ recombination scenarios were assigned using the TCRdist pipeline. In a later analysis, each TCR beta chain was defined by its CDR3 amino acid sequence together with its V-gene family, and reads without a unique V-gene family were excluded. In a later analysis, 500 to 700 highly shared, low-generation-probability nucleotide sequences were removed to address suspected cross-contamination and a sequencing artifact. A later analysis calculated a clonal expansion index for each public chain from normalized within-repertoire ranks of inferred template counts. In a later analysis, generation probabilities were computed with a VDJ recombination model fitted to out-of-frame rearrangements, and the resulting probabilities were checked against IGoR. A later analysis scored TCR-TCR, TCR-HLA and TCR-CMV co-occurrence with hypergeometric tests, applying a repertoire-size bias correction to TCR pairs. In a later analysis, false discovery rates were estimated by permuting HLA or CMV assignments 20 times. In a later analysis, co-occurring TCRs were grouped with DBSCAN, and TCRdist sequence similarity was added when clustering was performed within HLA-allele-positive subsets. Co-occurrence clustering excluded repertoires with fewer than 30,000 or more than 120,000 public chains, plus five with anomalous nucleotide sharing. Held by TCRdb, this immuneACCESS table contains in-frame sequences only and omits some clones. Under half of the omission traces to an unresolved V gene where checked; the cause of the rest is unknown. Clonal size and the V and J genes are those of that table, whereas D and trimming came from the DNA. Here the sample has 110,000 or so clones; about 78% occur a single time. Jointly, the top ten make up about 5.4% of the sample.

The cohort comprised some 730 healthy bone marrow donors. At the time of sampling, all cohort members were nominally healthy, though unrecorded immune exposures were likely present. The donor tested CMV seropositive, placing the donor among the 289 seropositive members of the cohort. A peripheral blood sample was collected from each donor, and TCR beta sequencing was performed on peripheral blood mononuclear cells. Genomic DNA was extracted from the blood cell samples with the Qiagen DNeasy Blood Extraction Kit. Worth noting for this clone: Its specific antigen is unknown. The input lacks base qualities; no much larger clone sits a single base away.

The sample taken for sequencing was PBMCs. The sequence was obtained from a woman between 25 and 40 years old in good health and CMV-seropositive. This chain is built from TRBV5-6 and TRBJ2-1, and possibly TRBD2, on 6 matching bases. CDR3 protein: CASSYPFTSPSSYNEQFF. In nucleotides, the sequence is TGTGCCAGCAGCTACCCCTTTACTAGCCCGAGCTCCTACAATGAGCAGTTCTTC.